Presented here are 26 T cell receptor beta chains from one specimen sequenced in a study of post-analysis software for immune sequencing data. Points from the study as a whole: Patients carried roughly five TRBV segments more frequently than controls did, and TRBV5-6, TRBV5-1 and TRBV20-1 were among them.

Presence of unique molecular identifiers characterized the TCR beta cDNA libraries. MiXCR, run by TCRdb on the PCR reads, gives a single entry per CDR3 protein. The sample contains approximately 660,000 distinct CDR3 sequences, around 60% of which appear only once. The antigens for these receptors are not known. The sample taken for sequencing was blood. These receptors came from a girl aged 2 to 10 with multiple sclerosis.

Only a few counts were recorded for this clonotype. One junction end does not reproduce the germline sequence, and a read error may be involved. The gene calls are TRBV12-3 or TRBV12-4 and TRBJ2-7; maybe TRBD2 (5 bases). The CDR3 is made up of 14 amino acids. CDR3 sequence: CASRLALHSYEQYF. CDR3 sequence (DNA): TGTGCCAGCAGGTTAGCGCTTCACTCCTACGAGCAGTACTTC.

This chain links TRBV4-1 with TRBJ1-1; D gene ambiguous. The germline CDR1 and CDR2 sequences are MGHRA and YSYEKL. The CDR3 contains 16 residues. Deletions cut 0 bases from V and 0 bases from J, with 11 bases between. In DNA, the CDR3 is TGCGCCAGCAGCCAAGAGGGGTACGAGCTGAACACTGAAGCTTTCTTT. Its protein product is CASSQEGYELNTEAFF.

The rearrangement links TRBV5-1 to TRBJ2-1; 8 bases line up with TRBD1. The CDR3 totals 15 residues. J gave up 0 bases and V 4 bases, and 3 bases lay outside the gene matches. Germline CDR1 is SGHRS and CDR2 is YFSETQ. The CDR3 sequence: CASSAGGGSYNEQFF. The CDR3 DNA reads as TGCGCCAGCAGCGCAGGGGGCGGCTCCTACAATGAGCAGTTCTTC. The full variable domain, in which reference TRBV5-1 and TRBJ2-1 provide the parts outside the CDR3, is KAGVTQTPRYLIKTRGQQVTLSCSPISGHRSVSWYQQTPGQGLQFLFEYFSETQRNKGNFPGRFSGRQFSNSRSEMNVSTLELGDSALYLCASSAGGGSYNEQFFGPGTRLTVL.

Note on this clonotype: One junction end disagrees with the germline gene, perhaps due to a read error. The chain recombines TRBV6-6 with TRBJ2-7; 7 bases map to TRBD2. The CDR3 contains 14 residues. Germline V gene lookup returns CDR1 MNHNY and CDR2 SVGAGI (reference sequence). In DNA form, the CDR3 reads TGTGCCGGCAGTTACTCGACAGCGGGGTACGAGCAGTACTTC. The encoded protein is CAGSYSTAGYEQYF.

This chain links TRBV12-3 or TRBV12-4 with TRBJ2-1, with 13 bases aligning to TRBD2. This CDR3 comprises 14 residues. Germline trimming cut 10 bases from V and 4 bases from J; bases unmatched to any gene: 4. The CDR3, as DNA: TGTGCCATCGGGACTAGCGGGAAATACAATGAGCAGTTCTTC. Amino acids: CAIGTSGKYNEQFF.

J is TRBJ2-5 and V is TRBV29-1; D is ambiguous. The J call may be faulty, since TRBJ2-7 better matches the DNA end. The germline V gene encodes CDR1 SQVTM and CDR2 ANQGSEA. CDR3 length equals 13 residues. CDR3 loop: CSVEYRASNEQYF. CDR3 coding DNA: TGCAGCGTTGAATACCGGGCTTCAAACGAGCAGTACTTC.

The rearrangement links TRBV10-3 to TRBJ2-7; the D is unclear. V was trimmed by 4 bases and J by 2 bases, leaving 15 bases between them. The CDR3 runs 15 residues. Looked up from germline, CDR1 is ENHRY and CDR2 is SYGVKD. CDR3 residues: CAISGGIVGPYEQYF. Written as DNA, the CDR3 is TGTGCCATCAGTGGGGGAATCGTCGGCCCCTACGAGCAGTACTTC.

The chain employs TRBV4-3 and TRBJ1-1; 7 nucleotides line up with TRBD1. V lost 1 base and J lost 11; bases outside the gene matches: 10. The length of the CDR3 is 14 residues. Germline V CDR1 and CDR2: LGHNA, YSLEER. The CDR3, as DNA: TGCGCCAGCAGCCAAGGGGTGACAGGGACTGGGGCTTTCTTT. This sequence encodes CASSQGVTGTGAFF.

This sequence joins TRBV20-1 and TRBJ2-3; 9 bases line up with TRBD2. Germline CDR1 DFQATT, CDR2 SNEGSKA (reference sequence). The CDR3 covers 14 residues. J gave up 6 bases and V 5 bases, and 9 bases lay outside the gene matches. CDR3 DNA sequence: TGCAGTGCTCAGCGGGAGGCCGGGGTGGATACGCAGTATTTT. This sequence encodes CSAQREAGVDTQYF.

The J gene is TRBJ2-3, the V gene TRBV24-1; D tentatively reads TRBD1 or TRBD2 (5 bases each). Germline V gives CDR1 KGHDR, CDR2 SFDVKD. V was clipped by 1 base and J by 6 bases, with 13 bases between them. This CDR3 spans 15 amino acids. CDR3 nucleotides: TGTGCCACCAGTGATTTTTCCGAGGGGAAGGATACGCAGTATTTT. Residues: CATSDFSEGKDTQYF.

This rearrangement joins TRBV6-2 or TRBV6-3 to TRBJ1-1; D unresolved. The V end was cut by 6 bases, the J end by 7 bases, with 9 bases between. CDR1 is MNHEY, CDR2 SVGEGT, per germline. The CDR3 has 11 residues. Written as DNA, the CDR3 is TGTGCCAGCAGGACGAGGAGTGAAGCTTTCTTT. Protein sequence: CASRTRSEAFF.

This chain links TRBV6-6 with TRBJ2-1, with TRBD2 matching over 8 bases. Gene TRBJ2-7 matches the end of the DNA better, so the J call may be wrong. CDR3 length equals 12 residues. Looked up from germline, CDR1 is MNHNY and CDR2 is SVGAGI (reference sequence). CDR3 sequence: CASKRENNEQYF. The CDR3 DNA reads TGTGCCAGCAAGCGGGAGAATAACGAGCAGTACTTC.

The V gene is TRBV18, the J gene TRBJ2-4; D is possibly TRBD1 or TRBD2 (6 bases each). The J call may be in error: the DNA end matches TRBJ2-7 better. CDR1 is KGHSH and CDR2 is LQKENI in the germline V gene. This CDR3 has 17 amino acids. The CDR3 sequence is CASSPIGGRTIRYEQYF. For the CDR3, the DNA is TGTGCCAGCTCACCAATAGGGGGGCGGACGATTCGCTACGAGCAGTACTTC.

This clonotype was counted between two and nine times. The chain links TRBV5-1 to TRBJ2-5; possibly TRBD1 for D (6 bases). Germline values: CDR1 SGHRS, CDR2 YFSETQ. CDR3 length: 16 residues. The V gene lost 4 bases and the J gene lost 1 base, with 17 bases spanning the gap. This CDR3 is CASSRALRDTQETQYF. The CDR3 nucleotides read TGCGCCAGCAGCCGAGCTCTTCGGGACACCCAAGAGACCCAGTACTTC.

The V and J genes are TRBV5-1 and TRBJ2-1, with 8 bases that match TRBD2. V lost 4 bases to trimming and J lost 9 bases; unmatched junction nucleotides: 12. Germline assignment: CDR1 SGHRS and CDR2 YFSETQ. The CDR3 extends over 15 amino acids. CDR3: CASSEGLATIGEQFF. The CDR3, as DNA: TGCGCCAGCAGCGAAGGACTAGCTACGATCGGTGAGCAGTTCTTC.

This clonotype occurred a few times. CDR3 nucleotides: TGTGCCAGCAGGAGAGACAGTTGGAGCACAGATACGCAGTATTTT. Amino acids: CASRRDSWSTDTQYF. The J gene is TRBJ2-3, the V gene TRBV6-5; a weak D match, TRBD1 (5 bases). With 6 bases removed from V and 0 bases from J, the gap between germline ends came to 13 bases. The CDR3 length is 15 residues. Looked up from germline, CDR1 is MNHEY and CDR2 is SVGAGI.

This clonotype came up a few times. The chain uses TRBV7-9 and TRBJ2-7, with 8 bases that match TRBD1. V lost 4 bases, J lost 6 bases, and 11 bases stayed unmatched. Germline V gene lookup returns CDR1 SEHNR and CDR2 FQNEAQ (reference sequence). There are 15 residues in the CDR3. CDR3 sequence reads: CASSSEGDRSSEQYF. CDR3 DNA: TGTGCCAGCAGCTCCGAGGGGGACAGGAGCTCCGAGCAGTACTTC.

This clonotype was found once. The chain recombines TRBV28 with TRBJ1-6; 11 bases are shared with TRBD1. The germline V gene has CDR1 MDHEN and CDR2 SYDVKM. V shed 4 bases, J shed 8 bases, and the junction held 7 bases outside the gene matches. The CDR3 is 16 amino acids. DNA of the CDR3: TGTGCCAGCAGTTCCGGGACAGGGGGTCGTTATTCACCCCTCCACTTT. As protein: CASSSGTGGRYSPLHF.

This rearrangement joins TRBV30 to TRBJ2-7; tentatively, D is TRBD1 (6 bases). Germline lookup yields CDR1 GTSNPN and CDR2 SVGIG (reference sequence). The V end lost 2 bases, the J end lost 2 bases, and 19 bases lay between the germline ends. The CDR3 extends over 16 amino acids. The CDR3 spells CAWSTPKGVLAYEQYF. CDR3 coding DNA: TGTGCCTGGAGTACCCCGAAGGGGGTGTTAGCCTACGAGCAGTACTTC.

This clonotype was seen more than once but under ten times. The chain links TRBV5-6 to TRBJ2-1; D call uncertain. Looked up from germline, CDR1 is SGHDT and CDR2 is YYEEEE. V gave up 0 bases and J gave up 9 bases, with 7 bases separating them. The CDR3 consists of 12 residues. The DNA of the CDR3 is TGTGCCAGCAGCTTGGAAGCATCTGAGCAGTTCTTC. Translating it yields CASSLEASEQFF.

The V call is TRBV18, the J call TRBJ2-3; possibly TRBD2 for D (5 bases). The CDR3 consists of 17 residues. The ends were cut back, 4 bases at V and 1 base at J, with 18 bases in the middle. Germline CDR1 is KGHSH and CDR2 is LQKENI. CDR3 coding DNA: TGTGCCAGCTCACAAATTCTAGCCCGGGAAGGCACAGATACGCAGTATTTT. It codes for CASSQILAREGTDTQYF.

This chain links TRBV7-2 with TRBJ1-1; no firm D call. The length of the CDR3 is 13 residues. Deletions cut 2 bases from V and 0 bases from J, with 4 bases between. Germline CDR1 SGHTA, CDR2 FQGNSA. CDR3 coding DNA: TGTGCCAGCAGCTTAAGAATGAACACTGAAGCTTTCTTT. This translates into CASSLRMNTEAFF.

The rearrangement joins TRBV7-3 to TRBJ1-1; 12 bases line up with TRBD1. The trim removed 5 bases at V and 5 bases at J, leaving 12 bases unmatched. The CDR3 consists of 17 residues. The germline V gene encodes CDR1 SGHTA and CDR2 FQGTGA. The CDR3 sequence is CASSPPGQGAGVTEAFF. The CDR3 region has the DNA TGTGCCAGCAGCCCTCCGGGACAGGGGGCAGGGGTTACTGAAGCTTTCTTT.

This rearrangement joins TRBV6-1 to TRBJ2-7, with D perhaps matching TRBD1 (6 bases). Trimming pared 5 bases from V and 3 bases from J, leaving 11 bases between. The CDR3 consists of 13 residues. CDR1 is MNHNS and CDR2 is SASEGT in the germline V gene. The CDR3 DNA follows: TGTGCCAGCAGTAACCGGGACAACTACGAGCAGTACTTC. Protein sequence: CASSNRDNYEQYF.

The chain uses TRBV20-1 and TRBJ2-7; possibly TRBD1 for D (6 bases). This CDR3 spans 13 amino acids. V gave up 0 bases and J gave up 1 base, with 7 bases separating them. Germline CDR1 reads DFQATT; CDR2 reads SNEGSKA (reference sequence). Here the CDR3 reads CSARETGSYEQYF. The CDR3 DNA is TGCAGTGCTAGAGAGACAGGTTCCTACGAGCAGTACTTC.

The chain is built from TRBV18 and TRBJ2-1; the D gene is possibly TRBD2 (6 bases). There are 12 residues in the CDR3. Germline lookup yields CDR1 KGHSH and CDR2 LQKENI. Trimming pared 10 bases from V and 6 bases from J, leaving 13 bases between. The CDR3 DNA sequence: TGTGCCACTGGAGGGGTCCTCAATGAGCAGTTCTTC. It translates to CATGGVLNEQFF. Variable domain in full (rest from reference TRBV18 and TRBJ2-1): NAGVMQNPRHLVRRRGQEARLRCSPMKGHSHVYWYRQLPEEGLKFMVYLQKENIIDESGMPKERFSAEFPKEGPSILRIQQVVRGDSAAYFCATGGVLNEQFFGPGTRLTVL.